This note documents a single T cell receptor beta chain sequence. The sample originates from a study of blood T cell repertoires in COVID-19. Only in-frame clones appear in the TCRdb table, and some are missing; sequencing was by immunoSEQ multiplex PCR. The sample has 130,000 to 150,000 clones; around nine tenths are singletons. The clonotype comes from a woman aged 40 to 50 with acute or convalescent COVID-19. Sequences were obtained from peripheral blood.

The CDR3 protein is CASSISGRVTEAFF. The CDR3 DNA sequence: TGTGCCAGTAGTATCAGCGGTAGGGTCACTGAAGCTTTCTTT. The V call is TRBV19, the J call TRBJ1-1; D unresolved. The CDR3 extends over 14 amino acids. The V gene lost 3 bases and the J gene lost 4 bases, with 12 bases spanning the gap. CDR1 is LNHDA and CDR2 is SQIVND in the germline V gene (reference sequence).